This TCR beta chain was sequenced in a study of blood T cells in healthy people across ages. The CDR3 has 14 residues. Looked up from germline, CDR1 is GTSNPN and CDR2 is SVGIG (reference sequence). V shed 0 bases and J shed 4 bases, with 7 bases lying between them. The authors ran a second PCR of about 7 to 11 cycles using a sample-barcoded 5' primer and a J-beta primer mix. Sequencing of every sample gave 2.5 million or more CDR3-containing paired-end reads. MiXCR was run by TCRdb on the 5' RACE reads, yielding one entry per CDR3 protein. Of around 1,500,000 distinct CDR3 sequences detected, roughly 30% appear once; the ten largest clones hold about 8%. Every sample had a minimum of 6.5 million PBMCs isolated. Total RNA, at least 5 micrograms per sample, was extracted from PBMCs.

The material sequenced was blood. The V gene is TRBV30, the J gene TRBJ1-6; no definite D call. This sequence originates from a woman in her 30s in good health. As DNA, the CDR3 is TGTGCCTGGAGTGTCGGGGAATATAATTCACCCCTCCACTTT. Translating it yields CAWSVGEYNSPLHF.